This entry describes one T cell receptor beta chain. The target of this receptor is not known. No base-level quality is on record; no much larger clone is a single base apart. This specimen comes from a study of cytomegalovirus exposure and HLA in healthy donors (dated by TCRdb to 2017 to 2019). About the investigation overall: An earlier analysis of 587 of the donors reported approximately 300 Gb of sequence data and around 110 million unique TCR beta sequences obtained from approximately 180 million T cells. Roughly 300 gigabases of sequencing data and about 92 million unique TCR sequences made up an early release that covered roughly 670 HLA-typed donors. Of the approximately 400 genotyped donors, roughly 80% fell in the genetic ancestry cluster associated with self-reported Caucasian donors. The study aimed to test whether cataloging public T cell receptors could reveal signatures of past pathogen exposure. The study profiled the T cell repertoires of under 850 subjects by immunosequencing and related them to cytomegalovirus serostatus. Besides the first cohort of roughly 700 subjects, a separate validation cohort made up of 120 different subjects was used. To predict cytomegalovirus infection status, the study combined high-throughput TCR immunosequencing, statistical association of individual TCRs with disease status, and machine learning. A later analysis re-examined previously published TCR beta repertoires from hundreds of donors and added high-resolution HLA genotyping to investigate patterns of TCR occurrence. The later analysis used no new phenotypic data to find candidate immune exposures, relying instead on TCR beta sequences and their occurrence across donors. An earlier analysis of 587 of the donors applied high-throughput TCR beta sequencing to assess whether each TCR beta V gene segment acted as functional or pseudogenic. Donor age, sex, ethnicity and CMV serostatus were collected together with the repertoire data. Genome-wide SNP genotypes for about 60% of the roughly 700 donors were used in a later genetic analysis, which treated that subset as a discovery cohort. Every repertoire in the discovery cohort had been generated on one and the same sequencing platform. HLA typing covered class I and class II loci at four-digit resolution. Typing coverage varied by locus: about 620-630 donors for A, B, C, DRB1 and DQB1; approximately 500 for DQA1; around 610 for DPA1; more than 450 for DPB1. About five DR-DQ haplotypes were treated as single units for association and clustering because of strong linkage in the cohort. On average, roughly 200,000 unique TCR beta nucleotide sequences were sequenced per donor among a few hundred genotyped donors of the cohort, with roughly 18% of those sequences being non-productive.

The cohort comprised approximately 700 healthy bone marrow donors. All cohort members were sampled while nominally healthy, although unrecorded immune exposures were likely present. The donor was CMV seronegative and was included in the group of approximately 350 seronegative cohort members. Every donor gave a peripheral blood sample, and the peripheral blood mononuclear cells from that sample were used for TCR beta sequencing. Genomic DNA was extracted from the blood cell samples with the Qiagen DNeasy Blood Extraction Kit. Spanning cysteine to phenylalanine, the CDR3 consists of 14 amino acids. Only the CDR3 part of the read is kept: 42 bases, read in frame from the first base. Clipping removes 3 bases from V and 8 bases from J, with 7 as the unmatched junction base count. The germline V gene encodes CDR1 GTSNPN and CDR2 SVGIG (reference sequence). Library preparation employed the immunoSEQ multiplex PCR assay. A mixture of 60 forward primers for TCR Vbeta segments and 13 reverse primers for TCR Jbeta segments was used in the multiplex PCR. A multiplex PCR assay on genomic DNA amplified the CDR3 region of rearranged TCR beta genes. The amplified TCR beta libraries were sequenced on the Illumina HiSeq System as 87-base-pair reads. As for the original processing: In a later analysis, tens of millions of unique TCR beta chains were counted across the roughly 670 repertoires, and roughly 11 million of these chains were shared by at least two donors. A nearest-neighbor algorithm error-corrected the raw reads and collapsed the reads into unique sequences, merging closely related sequences to remove PCR and sequencing errors. To assign V, D and J gene segments, CDR3 sequences were aligned to IMGT reference sequences. For a sequence to be retained, at least a six-nucleotide match to both a V gene segment and a J gene segment was required. A rearrangement counted as productive if the CDR3 had no stop codons and remained in frame with V and J, and every other rearrangement counted as non-productive. CDR3 was defined according to IMGT convention as the region running from the second conserved V-encoded cysteine to the conserved J-encoded phenylalanine. In an earlier analysis of around 600 of the donors, sequences lacking an unambiguous match to a single V gene segment were excluded. In an earlier analysis of 587 of the donors, V segments were called functional above 56.7% productive rearrangements and were called segregating when the between-donor standard deviation exceeded 5%. A statistical classification framework was built to diagnose cytomegalovirus status from the catalog of TCR beta chain sequences. A later analysis assigned V and J genes by comparing TCR nucleotide sequences with IMGT/GENE-DB human TR gene sequences. A later analysis assigned CDR3 sequences and most-parsimonious VDJ recombination scenarios with the TCRdist pipeline. In a later analysis, each TCR beta chain was defined by its CDR3 amino acid sequence together with its V-gene family, and reads without a unique V-gene family were excluded. To address suspected cross-contamination and a sequencing artifact, a later analysis removed a few hundred highly shared, low-generation-probability nucleotide sequences. In a later analysis, a clonal expansion index for each public chain was calculated from normalized within-repertoire ranks of inferred template counts. A later analysis computed generation probabilities with a VDJ recombination model fitted to out-of-frame rearrangements, and checked the results against IGoR. Hypergeometric tests were used in a later analysis to score TCR-TCR, TCR-HLA and TCR-CMV co-occurrence, with a repertoire-size bias correction applied to the TCR pairs. To estimate false discovery rates, a later analysis permuted the HLA or CMV assignments 20 times. In a later analysis, co-occurring TCRs were grouped with DBSCAN, and TCRdist sequence similarity was added when clustering was performed within HLA-allele-positive subsets. Repertoires with fewer than 30,000 or more than 120,000 public chains were left out of co-occurrence clustering, as were about 5 repertoires with anomalous nucleotide sharing. TCRdb mirrors the immuneACCESS table, restricted to in-frame sequences. Some clones are absent from its copies; in checked studies, under half trace to an unresolved V gene, and the reason for the others is unknown. That table supplies the V and J calls and clone size; D and trimming were determined from the DNA. The sample includes over 95,000 clones, with around 80% observed a single time. 2% to 3% of the sample lies in the top ten.

General study outcomes and caveats: HLA typing was unavailable for some donors at each locus, so association tests used only the typed subset. Compared with equally common non-associated chains, HLA-associated TCR beta chains in a later analysis were more clonally expanded and had lower generation probabilities. Correlated functional status among segregating V segments might be attributable to linkage disequilibrium, but an unknown experimental factor could not be ruled out. The classifier was reported to diagnose cytomegalovirus status with high specificity and sensitivity in both the original cohort and the validation cohort. A few of the identified cytomegalovirus-associated TCR beta chains were confirmed in vitro to be specific for cytomegalovirus antigens. While some public TCRs were present in many individuals, most TCR sequences turned up only very rarely across donors. A later analysis associated roughly 17,000 TCR beta sequences with specific HLA alleles at a false discovery rate of 0.05. CMV serostatus was the only immune exposure information available for the cohort. An earlier analysis of approximately 540 of the donors showed that most TCR beta V segments appeared in productive rearrangements either about 87% or about 30% of the time, which broadly matched IMGT annotations. The earlier analysis of a few hundred of the donors excluded some 15 rarely observed V segments, including chromosome 9 orphons, because counts were too low. According to a later analysis, parvovirus B19, influenza, CMV and Epstein-Barr virus appeared linked to several top co-occurrence clusters. This cohort had only TCR beta chains sequenced, and the lack of alpha or paired-chain data limited which features could be detected. Because the 87-base-pair reads could not distinguish some IMGT-functional V segments, including TRBV6-2 and TRBV6-3, those segments were excluded. A later analysis found that most CMV-associated TCR beta chains appeared HLA-restricted, with HLA associations seemingly driven largely by CMV exposure. A group of highly shared sequence variants was considered likely to be a technical artifact of the sequencing pipeline. The authors suggested that the approach could potentially be generalized to other disease states and immunological phenotypes. Presence/absence analyses assumed roughly uniform sequencing depth across donors, an assumption that may not hold. A further reported finding was that TCR beta sequences accurately predicted the HLA-A and HLA-B alleles for most subjects in the first cohort. In the study, some 180 TCR beta chains were listed as associated with cytomegalovirus. Assigning TCR associations to individual alleles was difficult when HLA alleles, especially DR and DQ, strongly co-occurred. According to a later analysis, TCR association rates differed among HLA loci, with DRB1 alleles showing the most associated TCRs and HLA-C alleles showing the fewest. In a later genetic analysis, fewer N-insertions in productive TCRs were reported among donors in an Asian-associated ancestry cluster than the roughly 700-donor mean. An association between a missense DCLRE1C variant and V-gene and J-gene trimming of TCR beta chains was found in a later genetic analysis and replicated in an independent cohort.

The source is a female donor in good health and CMV-seronegative. Sequenced input: PBMCs. The chain is encoded by TRBV30 joined to TRBJ2-3; 11 bases in the middle match TRBD2. The nucleotides are TGTGCCTGGAGAGGTAGCGGGGGGGCCGGTACGCAGTATTTT. Translated, it reads CAWRGSGGAGTQYF.